A single sample gave rise to the 26 T cell receptor beta chains below, sequenced in a study of blood T cell repertoires in COVID-19. This table comes from immunoSEQ multiplex PCR, and its TCRdb copy is limited to in-frame clones, with some not included. The data show approximately 89,000 clones, about 95% seen once. Sequencing was performed on peripheral blood. The receptor set was obtained from a human donor with active COVID-19. The donor label of this sample is uncertain.

The chain couples TRBV11-2 to TRBJ2-2; 11 bases fit TRBD2. The CDR3 is made up of 15 amino acids. Trimming cost V 2 bases and J 4 bases; bases outside gene matches: 0. Germline V gives CDR1 SGHAT, CDR2 FQNNGV. CDR3 nucleotide sequence: TGTGCCAGCAGCTTAACTAGCGGGAGCACCGGGGAGCTGTTTTTT. This gives the protein CASSLTSGSTGELFF. Full variable domain (rest looked up from reference TRBV11-2 and TRBJ2-2): EAGVAQSPRYKIIEKRQSVAFWCNPISGHATLYWYQQILGQGPKLLIQFQNNGVVDDSQLPKDRFSAERLKGVDSTLKIQPAKLEDSAVYLCASSLTSGSTGELFFGEGSRLTVL.

The chain has TRBV29-1 and TRBJ2-1, with D unclear. Germline V gene data show CDR1 as SQVTM and CDR2 as ANQGSEA. The V end was cut by 0 bases, the J end by 9 bases, with 6 bases between. The length of the CDR3 is 11 residues. The CDR3 sequence: CSVEDPGEQFF. As DNA, the CDR3 is TGCAGCGTTGAAGATCCCGGTGAGCAGTTCTTC.

V gene TRBV7-2 combines with J gene TRBJ1-1; 7 bases align to TRBD1. The CDR3 has 19 amino acids. Germline V gene sequence: CDR1 SGHTA, CDR2 FQGNSA. After removal of 2 bases from V and 2 bases from J, the junction contained 17 bases not matched to a gene. The CDR3: CASSLTGAPTLTLNTEAFF. CDR3 nucleotide sequence: TGTGCCAGCAGCTTAACAGGGGCCCCCACCCTAACACTAAACACTGAAGCTTTCTTT.

The V gene is TRBV7-2, the J gene TRBJ2-1; 8 nucleotides line up with TRBD1. CDR1 SGHTA and CDR2 FQGNSA come from the germline V gene. The CDR3 loop spans 13 amino acids. V gave up 1 base and J gave up 14 bases; unmatched junction bases: 7. CDR3 nucleotide sequence: TGTGCCAGCAGCTTAGAAGAGGACAGGGAGAAGTTCTTC. It encodes CASSLEEDREKFF.

This clone was counted once. The V call is TRBV28, the J call TRBJ2-7; weak D call: TRBD2 (5 bases). This CDR3 is 12 amino acids long. Germline V gene lookup returns CDR1 MDHEN and CDR2 SYDVKM. Trimming left V 10 bases short and J 2 bases short, with 12 bases between. The chain's CDR3 is CATHGSAYEQYF. The CDR3, as DNA: TGTGCCACCCATGGGAGTGCCTACGAGCAGTACTTC.

The V call is TRBV4-3, the J call TRBJ2-7; maybe TRBD1 (6 bases). This CDR3 is 16 amino acids long. Trimming removed 0 bases from V and 6 bases from J, with 18 bases in between. Germline V gives CDR1 LGHNA, CDR2 YSLEER. The CDR3 spells CASSQDAQGWASEQYF. CDR3 nucleotides: TGCGCCAGCAGCCAAGATGCTCAGGGGTGGGCTTCCGAGCAGTACTTC.

V usage is TRBV11-2 and J usage is TRBJ1-6, with a weak D call TRBD1 (5 bases). CDR1 SGHAT and CDR2 FQNNGV come from the germline V gene. CDR3 length equals 17 residues. The V gene lost 6 bases and the J gene lost 0 bases, with 15 bases spanning the gap. CDR3 loop: CASRRPGPSSYNSPLHF. The CDR3 bases are TGTGCCAGCAGACGGCCAGGGCCCAGCTCCTATAATTCACCCCTCCACTTT.

The chain joins TRBV28 to TRBJ2-3, with 7 nucleotides matching TRBD1. The CDR3 runs 15 residues. J gave up 2 bases and V 3 bases, and 5 bases lay outside the gene matches. CDR1 and CDR2 (germline): MDHEN, SYDVKM. The CDR3 loop is CASSLLGQLTDTQYF. For the CDR3, the DNA is TGTGCCAGCAGTTTGTTGGGACAGCTCACAGATACGCAGTATTTT.

The rearrangement joins TRBV28 to TRBJ1-5; D may be TRBD1 (5 bases). V was cut by 6 bases and J by 3 bases, with 15 bases left in between. Germline assignment: CDR1 MDHEN and CDR2 SYDVKM. The CDR3 covers 15 residues. CDR3 coding DNA: TGTGCCAGCAGACAGACAGTAGGATTCAATCAGCCCCAGCATTTT. Protein sequence: CASRQTVGFNQPQHF.

V and J are TRBV4-3 and TRBJ1-1; D gene uncertain. The length of the CDR3 is 15 residues. CDR1 and CDR2 (germline): LGHNA, YSLEER. V lost 0 bases and J 3 bases, leaving 11 bases between the germline ends. CDR3 bases: TGCGCCAGCAGCCAAGATCCGGGTTCTGACACTGAAGCTTTCTTT. Its translation is CASSQDPGSDTEAFF.

The chain recombines TRBV7-2 with TRBJ1-6, with D unclear. V lost 6 bases and J lost 9, with 18 bases in between. Germline V gene sequence: CDR1 SGHTA, CDR2 FQGNSA. There are 15 residues in the CDR3. The CDR3 sequence is CASSSYFPPGSPLHF. CDR3 DNA sequence: TGTGCCAGCAGTTCCTACTTCCCCCCGGGTTCACCCCTCCACTTT.

The chain is built from TRBV7-8 and TRBJ2-7; D is perhaps TRBD1 (6 bases). V was shortened by 1 base and J by 3 bases, with 13 bases between the two germline ends. Germline V lookup: CDR1 SGHVS, CDR2 FQNEAQ. This CDR3 contains 15 residues. CDR3 region: CASSLGSSGVYEQYF. CDR3 bases: TGTGCCAGCAGCTTAGGGTCTTCAGGGGTCTACGAGCAGTACTTC.

This rearrangement joins TRBV2 to TRBJ2-5, with D possibly being TRBD2 (7 bases). The V end was cut by 6 bases, the J end by 4 bases, with 15 bases between. Per germline, CDR1 SNHLY and CDR2 FYNNEI. The CDR3 covers 14 residues. CDR3 sequence (DNA): TGTGCCAGCAGGGGGGGGCAGGGTGGAGAGACCCAGTACTTC. Its protein product is CASRGGQGGETQYF.

The CDR3 sequence is CASGLGGRGTEAFF. The CDR3 DNA sequence: TGTGCTAGTGGTTTGGGAGGACGGGGCACTGAAGCTTTCTTT. The V and J genes are TRBV12-5 and TRBJ1-1; D gene ambiguous. Germline values: CDR1 LGHNT, CDR2 FRNRAP. The CDR3 contains 14 residues. The V end was cut by 1 base, the J end by 4 bases, with 10 bases between.

The genes are TRBV11-3 and TRBJ2-2, with 7 bases that match TRBD2. The junction had 10 bases not matched to a gene; V was cut back by 5 bases and J by 4 bases. In germline, CDR1 is SGHNT, CDR2 YENEEA. This CDR3 region has 16 residues. CDR3 nucleotide sequence: TGTGCCAGCAGCCCTCGGGGAGGGGAGTCCACCGGGGAGCTGTTTTTT. Its protein product is CASSPRGGESTGELFF.

The chain couples TRBV5-1 to TRBJ1-2, with D possibly being TRBD1 (5 bases). V was shortened by 4 bases and J by 6 bases, with 10 bases between the two germline ends. This CDR3 has 12 amino acids. Germline assignment: CDR1 SGHRS and CDR2 YFSETQ. The CDR3: CASSPPGDGYTF. Here the CDR3 DNA reads TGCGCCAGCAGCCCCCCGGGGGATGGCTACACCTTC.

The chain uses TRBV7-9 and TRBJ2-1, with 7 nucleotides matching TRBD2. J lost 4 bases, V lost 7 bases, and 13 bases had no gene match. Germline CDR1 and CDR2: SEHNR and FQNEAQ (reference sequence). The CDR3 has 16 residues. For the CDR3, the DNA is TGTGCCAGCATCAGCGCTGAGCGGGATGGGTACAATGAGCAGTTCTTC. Residues: CASISAERDGYNEQFF.

This rearrangement joins TRBV7-2 to TRBJ1-1, with TRBD1 identical over 7 bases. The V gene end was trimmed by 1 base and the J gene end by 12 bases; junction bases not matched to a gene: 5. Germline values: CDR1 SGHTA, CDR2 FQGNSA. The CDR3 has 12 residues. The chain's CDR3 is CASSLGNRGPFF. The CDR3 DNA is TGTGCCAGCAGCTTAGGGAACAGGGGACCTTTCTTT.

This chain connects TRBV7-2 to TRBJ2-7; 7 bases line up with TRBD1. V lost 5 bases and J lost 3; bases outside the gene matches: 7. The CDR3 has 14 residues. The germline V gene encodes CDR1 SGHTA and CDR2 FQGNSA. For the CDR3, the DNA is TGTGCCAGCAGCCCACCGGGACAGATCTACGAGCAGTACTTC. Its protein is CASSPPGQIYEQYF.

The gene calls are TRBV19 and TRBJ2-7; possible D gene TRBD2, 6 bases. V was shortened by 4 bases and J by 0 bases, with 10 bases between the two germline ends. Germline V CDR1 and CDR2: LNHDA, SQIVND (reference sequence). The CDR3 runs 14 residues. The CDR3 loop is CASSKRADSYEQYF. The CDR3 bases are TGTGCCAGTAGTAAGCGGGCCGACTCCTACGAGCAGTACTTC.

The V gene is TRBV20-1, the J gene TRBJ1-2; no firm D call. V dropped 5 bases and J dropped 4 bases, with 8 bases sitting between them. CDR3 length: 11 amino acids. Per the germline V gene, CDR1 is DFQATT and CDR2 is SNEGSKA (reference sequence). The CDR3 bases are TGCAGTGCTCGGCAGGTCTATGGCTACACCTTC. It translates to CSARQVYGYTF.

V and J are TRBV10-3 and TRBJ1-2, with TRBD1 matching 11 bases. V shed 4 bases, J shed 7 bases, and the junction held 5 bases outside the gene matches. The CDR3 contains 14 residues. CDR1 ENHRY and CDR2 SYGVKD come from the germline V gene. The CDR3: CAISAGQGAFGYTF. CDR3 sequence (DNA): TGTGCCATCAGTGCTGGACAGGGGGCTTTTGGCTACACCTTC.

This sequence joins TRBV6-5 and TRBJ2-7; D call uncertain. The CDR3 totals 14 residues. Trimming removed 3 bases at V and 2 bases at J, with 11 bases between. Germline V lookup: CDR1 MNHEY, CDR2 SVGAGI. CDR3 amino acids: CASSYSPGTYEQYF. In DNA form, the CDR3 reads TGTGCCAGCAGTTATTCCCCAGGAACCTACGAGCAGTACTTC.

This clone was observed once. The chain has TRBV4-2 and TRBJ2-7; D call uncertain. The V gene's germline CDR1 is LGHNA and CDR2 YNFKEQ. V gave up 4 bases and J gave up 4 bases, with 17 bases separating them. The CDR3 consists of 15 residues. CDR3 protein: CASSPAKGVEYEQYF. CDR3 bases: TGTGCCAGCAGCCCAGCGAAAGGAGTTGAGTACGAGCAGTACTTC.

This sequence joins TRBV10-3 and TRBJ2-3; 8 bases agree with TRBD2. Trimming cost V 0 bases and J 2 bases; bases outside gene matches: 13. The V gene's germline CDR1 is ENHRY and CDR2 SYGVKD. CDR3 size: 19 residues. The CDR3 DNA follows: TGTGCCATCAGTGAGTCTCGTAGGGCTAGCGGGCGAAACACAGATACGCAGTATTTT. Protein sequence: CAISESRRASGRNTDTQYF.

CDR3 amino acids: CASRTGVFSNTIYF. In DNA, the CDR3 is TGTGCCAGCAGGACGGGGGTTTTCTCGAACACCATATATTTT. The chain uses TRBV11-1 and TRBJ1-3; maybe TRBD1 (5 bases). The CDR3 spans 14 residues. From germline, CDR1 is SGHAT and CDR2 FQDESV (reference sequence). V was shortened by 6 bases and J by 7 bases, with 16 bases between the two germline ends.